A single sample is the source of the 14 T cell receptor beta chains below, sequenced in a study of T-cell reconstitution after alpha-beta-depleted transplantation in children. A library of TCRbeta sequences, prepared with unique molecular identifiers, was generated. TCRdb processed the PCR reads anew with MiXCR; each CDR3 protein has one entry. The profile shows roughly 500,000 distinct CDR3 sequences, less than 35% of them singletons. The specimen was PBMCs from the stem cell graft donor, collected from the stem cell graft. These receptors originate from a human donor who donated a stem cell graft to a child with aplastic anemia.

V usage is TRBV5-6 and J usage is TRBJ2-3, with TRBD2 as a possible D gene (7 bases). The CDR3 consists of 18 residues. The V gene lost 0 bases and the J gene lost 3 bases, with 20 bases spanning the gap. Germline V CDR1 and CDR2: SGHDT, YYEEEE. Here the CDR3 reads CASSLGVWTAGSTDTQYF. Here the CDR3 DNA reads TGTGCCAGCAGCTTGGGGGTGTGGACAGCGGGGTCGACAGATACGCAGTATTTT.

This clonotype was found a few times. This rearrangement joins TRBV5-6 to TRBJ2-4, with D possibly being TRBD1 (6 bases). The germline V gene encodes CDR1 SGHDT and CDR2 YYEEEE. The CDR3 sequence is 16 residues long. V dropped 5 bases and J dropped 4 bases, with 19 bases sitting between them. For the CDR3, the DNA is TGTGCCAGCAGATCTTTGAACGCAGGGACAAAAAACATTCAGTACTTC. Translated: CASRSLNAGTKNIQYF.

The CDR3 DNA reads as TGCGCCAGCAGCCCACACCTGTACCAAGAGACCCAGTACTTC. This codes for CASSPHLYQETQYF. V usage is TRBV4-3 and J usage is TRBJ2-5, with D unresolved. The germline V gene encodes CDR1 LGHNA and CDR2 YSLEER. The V gene lost 4 bases and the J gene lost 0 bases, with 9 bases spanning the gap. The CDR3 spans 14 residues.

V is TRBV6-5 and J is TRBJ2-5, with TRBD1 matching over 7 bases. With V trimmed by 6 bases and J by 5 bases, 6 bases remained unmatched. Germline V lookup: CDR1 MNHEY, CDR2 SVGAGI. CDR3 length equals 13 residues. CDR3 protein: CASSLDRDETQYF. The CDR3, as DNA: TGTGCCAGCAGCTTAGACAGGGATGAGACCCAGTACTTC.

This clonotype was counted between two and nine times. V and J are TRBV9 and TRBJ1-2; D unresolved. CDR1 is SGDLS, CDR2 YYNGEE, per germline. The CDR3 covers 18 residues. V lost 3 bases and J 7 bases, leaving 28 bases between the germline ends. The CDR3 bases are TGTGCCAGCAGCGGAGACCCCCCGTGGGCCTTAAAGTCTGGTGGCTACACCTTC. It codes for CASSGDPPWALKSGGYTF. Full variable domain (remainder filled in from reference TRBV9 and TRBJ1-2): DSGVTQTPKHLITATGQRVTLRCSPRSGDLSVYWYQQSLDQGLQFLIQYYNGEERAKGNILERFSAQQFPDLHSELNLSSLELGDSALYFCASSGDPPWALKSGGYTFGSGTRLTVV.

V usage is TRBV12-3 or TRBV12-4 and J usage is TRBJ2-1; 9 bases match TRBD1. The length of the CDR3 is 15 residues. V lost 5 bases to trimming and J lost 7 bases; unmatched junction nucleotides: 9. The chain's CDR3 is CASSQQGAIQNEQFF. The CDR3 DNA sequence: TGTGCCAGCAGTCAACAGGGGGCGATTCAAAATGAGCAGTTCTTC.

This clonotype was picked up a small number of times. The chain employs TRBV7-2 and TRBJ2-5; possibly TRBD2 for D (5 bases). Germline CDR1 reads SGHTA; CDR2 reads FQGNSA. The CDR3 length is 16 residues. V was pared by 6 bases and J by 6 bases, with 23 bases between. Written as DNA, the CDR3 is TGTGCCAGCAGTTTTGTCGGGGTATATGCGTGGAAGACCCAGTACTTC. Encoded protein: CASSFVGVYAWKTQYF.

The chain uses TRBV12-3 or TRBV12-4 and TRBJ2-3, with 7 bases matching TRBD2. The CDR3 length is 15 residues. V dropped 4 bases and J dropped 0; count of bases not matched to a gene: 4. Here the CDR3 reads CASSYGGSSTDTQYF. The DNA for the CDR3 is TGTGCCAGCAGTTACGGCGGGAGCAGCACAGATACGCAGTATTTT.

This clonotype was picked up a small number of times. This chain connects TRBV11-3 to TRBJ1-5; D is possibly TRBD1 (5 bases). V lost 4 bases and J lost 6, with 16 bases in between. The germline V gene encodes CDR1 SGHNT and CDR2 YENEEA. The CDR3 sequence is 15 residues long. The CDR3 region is CASSCPHRFTQPQHF. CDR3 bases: TGTGCCAGCAGCTGCCCTCACAGGTTCACTCAGCCCCAGCATTTT.

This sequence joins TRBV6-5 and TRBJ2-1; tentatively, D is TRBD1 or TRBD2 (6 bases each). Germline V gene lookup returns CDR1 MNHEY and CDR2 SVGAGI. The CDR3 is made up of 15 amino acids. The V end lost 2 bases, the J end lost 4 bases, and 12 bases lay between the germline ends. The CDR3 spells CASSYSGGGYNEQFF. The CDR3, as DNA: TGTGCCAGCAGTTACAGTGGAGGGGGGTACAATGAGCAGTTCTTC.

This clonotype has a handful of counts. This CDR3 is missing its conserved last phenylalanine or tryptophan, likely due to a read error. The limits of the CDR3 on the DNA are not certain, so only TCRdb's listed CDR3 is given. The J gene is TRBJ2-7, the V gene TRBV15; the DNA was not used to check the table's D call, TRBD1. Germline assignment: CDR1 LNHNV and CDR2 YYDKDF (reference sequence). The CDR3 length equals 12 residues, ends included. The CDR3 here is CATSRDHRGANH.

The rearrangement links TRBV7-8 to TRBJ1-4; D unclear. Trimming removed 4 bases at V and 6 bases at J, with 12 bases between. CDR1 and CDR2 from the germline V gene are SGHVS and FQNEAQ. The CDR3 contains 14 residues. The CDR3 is CASSSREGDEKLFF. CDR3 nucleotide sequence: TGTGCCAGCAGCTCCCGGGAGGGAGATGAAAAACTGTTTTTT. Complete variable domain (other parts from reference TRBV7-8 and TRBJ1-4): GAGVSQSPRYKVAKRGQDVALRCDPISGHVSLFWYQQALGQGPEFLTYFQNEAQLDKSGLPSDRFFAERPEGSVSTLKIQRTQQEDSAVYLCASSSREGDEKLFFGSGTQLSVL.

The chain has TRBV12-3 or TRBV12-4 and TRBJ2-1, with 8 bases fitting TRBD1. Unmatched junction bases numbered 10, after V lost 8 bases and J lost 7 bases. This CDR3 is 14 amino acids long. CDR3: CASGPQGARNEQFF. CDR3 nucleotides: TGTGCCAGCGGACCGCAGGGGGCGAGGAATGAGCAGTTCTTC.

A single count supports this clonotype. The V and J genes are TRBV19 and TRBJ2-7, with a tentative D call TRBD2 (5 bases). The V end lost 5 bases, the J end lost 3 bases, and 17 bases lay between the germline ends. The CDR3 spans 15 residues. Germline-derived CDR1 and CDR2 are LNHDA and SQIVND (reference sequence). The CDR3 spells CASSDRGAKGYEQYF. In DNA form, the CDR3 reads TGTGCCAGTAGTGATCGGGGAGCGAAGGGCTACGAGCAGTACTTC. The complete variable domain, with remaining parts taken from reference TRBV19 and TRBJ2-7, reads DGGITQSPKYLFRKEGQNVTLSCEQNLNHDAMYWYRQDPGQGLRLIYYSQIVNDFQKGDIAEGYSVSREKKESFPLTVTSAQKNPTAFYLCASSDRGAKGYEQYFGPGTRLTVT.